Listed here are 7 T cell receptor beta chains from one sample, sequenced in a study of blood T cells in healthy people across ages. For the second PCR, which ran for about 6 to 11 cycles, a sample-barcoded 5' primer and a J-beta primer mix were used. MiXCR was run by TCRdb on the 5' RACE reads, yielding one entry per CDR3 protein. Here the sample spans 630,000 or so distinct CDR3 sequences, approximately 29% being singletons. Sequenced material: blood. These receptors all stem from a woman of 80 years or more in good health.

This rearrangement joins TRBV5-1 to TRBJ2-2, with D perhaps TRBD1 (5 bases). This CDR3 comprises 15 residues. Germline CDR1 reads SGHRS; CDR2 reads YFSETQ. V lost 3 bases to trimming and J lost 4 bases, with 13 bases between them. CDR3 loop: CASSWKGSPTGELFF. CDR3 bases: TGCGCCAGCAGCTGGAAGGGGTCCCCCACCGGGGAGCTGTTTTTT. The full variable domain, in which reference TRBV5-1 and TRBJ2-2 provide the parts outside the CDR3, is KAGVTQTPRYLIKTRGQQVTLSCSPISGHRSVSWYQQTPGQGLQFLFEYFSETQRNKGNFPGRFSGRQFSNSRSEMNVSTLELGDSALYLCASSWKGSPTGELFFGEGSRLTVL.

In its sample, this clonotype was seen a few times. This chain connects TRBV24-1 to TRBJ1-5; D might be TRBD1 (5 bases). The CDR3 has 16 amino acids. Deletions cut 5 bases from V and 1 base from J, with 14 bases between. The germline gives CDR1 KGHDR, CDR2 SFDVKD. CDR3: CATSGVGGASNQPQHF. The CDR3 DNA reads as TGTGCCACCAGTGGAGTTGGAGGGGCCAGCAATCAGCCCCAGCATTTT.

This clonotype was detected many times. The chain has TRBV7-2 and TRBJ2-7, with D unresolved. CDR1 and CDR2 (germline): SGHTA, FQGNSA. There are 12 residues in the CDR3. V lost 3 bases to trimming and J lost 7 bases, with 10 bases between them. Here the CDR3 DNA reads TGTGCCAGCAGCTTCCCCTTGGGAGAGCAGTACTTC. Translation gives CASSFPLGEQYF.

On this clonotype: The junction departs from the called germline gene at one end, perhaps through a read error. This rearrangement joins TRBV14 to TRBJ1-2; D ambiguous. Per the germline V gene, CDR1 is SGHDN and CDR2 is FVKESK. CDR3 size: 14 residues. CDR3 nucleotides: TGTACCAGCAGCCAAGGGAAGGCGGGCTATGGCTACACCTTC. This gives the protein CTSSQGKAGYGYTF.

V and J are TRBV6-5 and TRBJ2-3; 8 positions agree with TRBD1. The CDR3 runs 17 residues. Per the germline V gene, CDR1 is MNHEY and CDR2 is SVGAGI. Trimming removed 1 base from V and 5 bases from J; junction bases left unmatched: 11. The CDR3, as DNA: TGTGCCAGCAGTTACTTAACGGACAGGGATCGAGTAGATACGCAGTATTTT. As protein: CASSYLTDRDRVDTQYF.

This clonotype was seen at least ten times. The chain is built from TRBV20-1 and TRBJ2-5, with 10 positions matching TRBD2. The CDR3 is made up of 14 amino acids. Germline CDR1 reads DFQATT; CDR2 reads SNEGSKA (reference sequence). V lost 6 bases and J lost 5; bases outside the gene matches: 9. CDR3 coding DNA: TGCAGTGCCCCGAGCGGGGGGGCTGGGGAGACCCAGTACTTC. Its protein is CSAPSGGAGETQYF.

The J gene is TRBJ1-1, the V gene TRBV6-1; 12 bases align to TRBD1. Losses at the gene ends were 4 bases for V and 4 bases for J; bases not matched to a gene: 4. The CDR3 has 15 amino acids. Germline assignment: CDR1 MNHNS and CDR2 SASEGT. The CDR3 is CASSAPGQGATEAFF. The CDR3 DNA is TGTGCCAGCAGTGCTCCGGGACAGGGGGCCACTGAAGCTTTCTTT.